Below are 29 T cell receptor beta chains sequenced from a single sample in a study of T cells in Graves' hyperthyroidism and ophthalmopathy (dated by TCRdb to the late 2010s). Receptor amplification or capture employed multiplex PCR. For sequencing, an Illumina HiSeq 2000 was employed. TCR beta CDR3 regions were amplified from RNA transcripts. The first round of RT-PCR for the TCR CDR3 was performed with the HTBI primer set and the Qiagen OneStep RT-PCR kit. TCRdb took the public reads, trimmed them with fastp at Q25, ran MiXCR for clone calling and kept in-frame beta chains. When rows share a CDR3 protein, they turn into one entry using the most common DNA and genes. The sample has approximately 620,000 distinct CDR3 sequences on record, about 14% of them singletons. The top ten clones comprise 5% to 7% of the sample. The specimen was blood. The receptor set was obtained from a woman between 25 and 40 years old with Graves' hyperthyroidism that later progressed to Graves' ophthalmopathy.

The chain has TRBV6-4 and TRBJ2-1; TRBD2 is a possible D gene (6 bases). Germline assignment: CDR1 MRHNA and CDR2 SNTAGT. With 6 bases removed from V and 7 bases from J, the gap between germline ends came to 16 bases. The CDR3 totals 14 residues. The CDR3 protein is CASSRLGLGNEQFF. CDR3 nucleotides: TGTGCCAGCAGCCGACTAGGCTTAGGAAATGAGCAGTTCTTC.

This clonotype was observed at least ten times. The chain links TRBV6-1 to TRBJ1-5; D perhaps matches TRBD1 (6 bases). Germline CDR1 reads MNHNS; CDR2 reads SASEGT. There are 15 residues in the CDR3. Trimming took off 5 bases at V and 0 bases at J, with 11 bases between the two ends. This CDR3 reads CASSPGGNSNQPQHF. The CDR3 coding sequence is TGTGCCAGCAGTCCCGGGGGCAATAGCAATCAGCCCCAGCATTTT.

In DNA, the CDR3 is TGTGCCAGTATTGAAACCGGGACTTCGAACACCGGGGAGCTGTTTTTT. This sequence encodes CASIETGTSNTGELFF. The rearrangement links TRBV19 to TRBJ2-2, with D maybe TRBD2 (6 bases). The CDR3 is made up of 16 amino acids. V dropped 7 bases and J dropped 0 bases, with 15 bases sitting between them. Germline V lookup: CDR1 LNHDA, CDR2 SQIVND (reference sequence).

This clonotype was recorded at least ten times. CDR3 DNA sequence: TGTGCCAGCAGTTACTCGATTGGGGAGTGCACCTTC. Translation gives CASSYSIGECTF. The J gene is TRBJ1-2, the V gene TRBV6-2 or TRBV6-3, with D unresolved. The CDR3 runs to 12 residues. Germline CDR1 is MNHEY and CDR2 is SVGEGT. Trimming stripped 0 bases from V and 13 bases from J, with 12 bases between.

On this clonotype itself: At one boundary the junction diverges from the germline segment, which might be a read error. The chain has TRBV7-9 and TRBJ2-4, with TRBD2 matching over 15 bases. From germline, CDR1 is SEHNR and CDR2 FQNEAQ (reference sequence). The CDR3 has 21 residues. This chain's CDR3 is CASSLDVFGTSGGIAKDIQYF. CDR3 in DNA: TGTGCCAGCAGCTTAGACGTTTTTGGGACTAGCGGGGGGATAGCCAAAGACATTCAGTACTTC. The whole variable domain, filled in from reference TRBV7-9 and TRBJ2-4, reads DTGVSQNPRHKITKRGQNVTFRCDPISEHNRLYWYRQTLGQGPEFLTYFQNEAQLEKSRLLSDRFSAERPKGSFSTLEIQRTEQGDSAMYLCASSLDVFGTSGGIAKDIQYFGAGTRLSVL.

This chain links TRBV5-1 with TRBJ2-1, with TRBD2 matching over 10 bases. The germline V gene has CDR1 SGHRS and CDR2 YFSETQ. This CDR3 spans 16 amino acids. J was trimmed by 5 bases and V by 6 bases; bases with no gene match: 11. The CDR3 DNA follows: TGCGCCAGCAATGGACGGCTAGCGGGAGTAAACAATGAGCAGTTCTTC. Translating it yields CASNGRLAGVNNEQFF.

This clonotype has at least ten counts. The CDR3: CASSQGYQHGNTIYF. CDR3 nucleotide sequence: TGTGCCAGCAGCCAAGGTTACCAGCATGGAAACACCATATATTTT. The chain employs TRBV3-1 and TRBJ1-3; D not resolved. Germline V lookup: CDR1 LGHDT, CDR2 YNNKEL (reference sequence). V was pared by 1 base and J by 3 bases, with 10 bases between. The CDR3 contains 15 residues.

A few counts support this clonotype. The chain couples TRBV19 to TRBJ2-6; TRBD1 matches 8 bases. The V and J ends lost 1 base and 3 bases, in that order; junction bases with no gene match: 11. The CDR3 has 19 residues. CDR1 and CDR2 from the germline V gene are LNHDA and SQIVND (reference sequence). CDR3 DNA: TGTGCCAGTAGTATAGTAAGGACAGGGAAGGAAGGTGGGGCCAACGTCCTGACTTTC. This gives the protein CASSIVRTGKEGGANVLTF.

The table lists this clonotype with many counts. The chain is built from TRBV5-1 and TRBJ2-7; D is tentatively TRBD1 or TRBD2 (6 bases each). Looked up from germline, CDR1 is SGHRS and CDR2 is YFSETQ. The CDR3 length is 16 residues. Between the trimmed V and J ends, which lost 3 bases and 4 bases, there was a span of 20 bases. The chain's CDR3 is CASSSGVMGGAYEQYF. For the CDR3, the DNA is TGCGCCAGCAGCTCGGGAGTAATGGGGGGCGCATACGAGCAGTACTTC. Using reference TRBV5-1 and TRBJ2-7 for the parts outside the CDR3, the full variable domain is KAGVTQTPRYLIKTRGQQVTLSCSPISGHRSVSWYQQTPGQGLQFLFEYFSETQRNKGNFPGRFSGRQFSNSRSEMNVSTLELGDSALYLCASSSGVMGGAYEQYFGPGTRLTVT.

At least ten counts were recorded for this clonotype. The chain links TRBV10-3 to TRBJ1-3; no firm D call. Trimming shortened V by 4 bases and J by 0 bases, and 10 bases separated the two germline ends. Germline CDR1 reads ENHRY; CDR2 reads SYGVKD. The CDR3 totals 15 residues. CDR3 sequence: CAISVSAASGNTIYF. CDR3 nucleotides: TGTGCCATCAGTGTCTCTGCCGCCTCTGGAAACACCATATATTTT.

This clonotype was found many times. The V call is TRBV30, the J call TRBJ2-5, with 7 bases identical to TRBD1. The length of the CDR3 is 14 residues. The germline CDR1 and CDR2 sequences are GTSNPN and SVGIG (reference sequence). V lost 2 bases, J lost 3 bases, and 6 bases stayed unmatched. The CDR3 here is CAWSTRDRKETQYF. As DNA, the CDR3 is TGTGCCTGGAGTACCCGGGACAGAAAAGAGACCCAGTACTTC.

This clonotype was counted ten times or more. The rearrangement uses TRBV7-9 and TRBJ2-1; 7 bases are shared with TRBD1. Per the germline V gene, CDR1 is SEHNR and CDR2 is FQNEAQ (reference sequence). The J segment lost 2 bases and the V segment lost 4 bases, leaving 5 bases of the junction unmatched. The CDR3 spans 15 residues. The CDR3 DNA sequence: TGTGCCAGCAGCTACAGGGGTTCAGCCTACAATGAGCAGTTCTTC. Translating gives CASSYRGSAYNEQFF.

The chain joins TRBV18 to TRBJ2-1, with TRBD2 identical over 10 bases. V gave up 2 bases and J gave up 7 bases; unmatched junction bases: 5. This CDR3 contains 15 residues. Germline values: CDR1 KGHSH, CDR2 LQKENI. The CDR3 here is CASSPALAGRNEQFF. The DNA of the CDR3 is TGTGCCAGCTCACCAGCACTAGCGGGGAGGAATGAGCAGTTCTTC.

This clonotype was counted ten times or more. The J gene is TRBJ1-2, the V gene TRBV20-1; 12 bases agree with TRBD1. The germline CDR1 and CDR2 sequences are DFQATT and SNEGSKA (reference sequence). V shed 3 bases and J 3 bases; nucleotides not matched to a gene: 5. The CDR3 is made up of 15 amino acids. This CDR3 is CSASRDRGPDYGYTF. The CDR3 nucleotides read TGCAGTGCTAGCCGGGACAGGGGGCCCGACTATGGCTACACCTTC.

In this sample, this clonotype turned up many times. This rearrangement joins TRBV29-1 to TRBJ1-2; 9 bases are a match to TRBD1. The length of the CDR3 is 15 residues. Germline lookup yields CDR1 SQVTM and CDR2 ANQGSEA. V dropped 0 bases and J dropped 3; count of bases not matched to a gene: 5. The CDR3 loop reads CSVEDRDREYYGYTF. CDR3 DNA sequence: TGCAGCGTTGAAGATAGGGACAGGGAGTACTATGGCTACACCTTC.

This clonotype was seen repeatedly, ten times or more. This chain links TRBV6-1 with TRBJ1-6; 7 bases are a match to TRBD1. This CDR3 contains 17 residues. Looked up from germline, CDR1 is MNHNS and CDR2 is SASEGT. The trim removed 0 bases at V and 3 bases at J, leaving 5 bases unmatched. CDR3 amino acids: CASSEAAGQDYNSPLHF. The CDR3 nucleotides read TGTGCCAGCAGTGAAGCGGCTGGACAGGACTATAATTCACCCCTCCACTTT.

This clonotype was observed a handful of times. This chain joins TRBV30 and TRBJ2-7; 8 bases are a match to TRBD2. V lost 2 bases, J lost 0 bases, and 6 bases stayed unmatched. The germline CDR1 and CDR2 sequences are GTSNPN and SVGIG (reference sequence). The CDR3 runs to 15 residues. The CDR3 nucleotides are TGTGCCTGGAGTCCCGGGGGGGTACTCTCCTACGAGCAGTACTTC. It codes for CAWSPGGVLSYEQYF.

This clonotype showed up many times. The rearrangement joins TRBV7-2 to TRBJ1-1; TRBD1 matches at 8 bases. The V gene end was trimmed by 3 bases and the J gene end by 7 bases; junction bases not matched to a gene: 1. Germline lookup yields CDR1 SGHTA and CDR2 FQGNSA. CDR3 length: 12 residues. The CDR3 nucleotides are TGTGCCAGCAGCTTCGGACAGGGTGAAGCTTTCTTT. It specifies CASSFGQGEAFF.

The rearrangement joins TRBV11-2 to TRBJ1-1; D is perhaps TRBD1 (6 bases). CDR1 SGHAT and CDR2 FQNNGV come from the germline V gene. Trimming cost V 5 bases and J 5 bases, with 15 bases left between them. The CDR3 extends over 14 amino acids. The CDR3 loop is CASSQAGALTEAFF. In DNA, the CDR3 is TGTGCCAGCAGCCAAGCAGGGGCGCTGACTGAAGCTTTCTTT.

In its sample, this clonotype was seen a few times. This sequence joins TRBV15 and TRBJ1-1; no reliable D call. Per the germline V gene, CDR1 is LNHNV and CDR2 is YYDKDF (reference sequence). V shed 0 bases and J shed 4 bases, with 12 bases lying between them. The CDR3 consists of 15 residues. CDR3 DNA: TGTGCCACCAGCAGAGAGGGGAGCAGAAGCACTGAAGCTTTCTTT. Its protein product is CATSREGSRSTEAFF.

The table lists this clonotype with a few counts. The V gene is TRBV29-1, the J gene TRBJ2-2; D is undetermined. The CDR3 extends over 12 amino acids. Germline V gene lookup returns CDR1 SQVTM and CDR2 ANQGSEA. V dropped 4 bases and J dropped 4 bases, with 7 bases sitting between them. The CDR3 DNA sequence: TGCAGCGTTGGGGTCATCACCGGGGAGCTGTTTTTT. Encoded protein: CSVGVITGELFF.

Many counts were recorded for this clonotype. The CDR3 sequence: CASSPQNRGGLYEQYF. In DNA form, the CDR3 reads TGTGCCAGCAGCCCTCAAAATCGCGGGGGACTTTACGAGCAGTACTTC. This rearrangement joins TRBV7-2 to TRBJ2-7, with 7 bases fitting TRBD2. This CDR3 is built from 16 residues. After removal of 5 bases from V and 4 bases from J, the junction contained 14 bases not matched to a gene. Germline CDR1 reads SGHTA; CDR2 reads FQGNSA.

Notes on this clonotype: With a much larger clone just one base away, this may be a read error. CDR3 DNA sequence: TGTGTCAGCACTCTGGGGGACAGGGGAGGCAATGAGCAGTTCTTC. Amino acids: CVSTLGDRGGNEQFF. The chain links TRBV5-6 to TRBJ2-1; 10 nucleotides align to TRBD1. This CDR3 comprises 15 residues. Germline assignment: CDR1 SGHDT and CDR2 YYEEEE.

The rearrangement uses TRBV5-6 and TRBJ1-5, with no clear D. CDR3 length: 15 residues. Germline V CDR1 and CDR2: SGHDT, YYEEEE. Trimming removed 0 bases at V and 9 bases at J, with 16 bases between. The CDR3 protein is CASSLEWAELGPQHF. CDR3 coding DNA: TGTGCCAGCAGCTTGGAGTGGGCAGAGCTAGGGCCCCAGCATTTT.

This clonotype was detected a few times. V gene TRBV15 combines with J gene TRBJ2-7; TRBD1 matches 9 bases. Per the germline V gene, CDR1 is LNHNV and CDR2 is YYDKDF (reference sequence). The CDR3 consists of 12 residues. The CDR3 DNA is TGTTCTACAGGACAGGGGTACGACAAGCAGTACTTC. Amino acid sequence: CSTGQGYDKQYF.

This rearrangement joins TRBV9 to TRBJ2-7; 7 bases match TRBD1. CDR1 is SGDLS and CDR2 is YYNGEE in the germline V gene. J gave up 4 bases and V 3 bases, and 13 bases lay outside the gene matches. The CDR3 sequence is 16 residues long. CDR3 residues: CASSARGGLARYEQYF. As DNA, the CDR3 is TGTGCCAGCAGCGCCCGAGGGGGCCTGGCCAGGTACGAGCAGTACTTC.

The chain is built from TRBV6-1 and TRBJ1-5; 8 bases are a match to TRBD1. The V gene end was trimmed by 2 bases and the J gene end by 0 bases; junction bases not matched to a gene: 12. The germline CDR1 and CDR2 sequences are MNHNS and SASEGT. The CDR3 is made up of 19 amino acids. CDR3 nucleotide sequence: TGTGCCAGCAGTGAAAGGGTAGGGGGGGGACAGGCTAGCAATCAGCCCCAGCATTTT. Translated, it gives CASSERVGGGQASNQPQHF.

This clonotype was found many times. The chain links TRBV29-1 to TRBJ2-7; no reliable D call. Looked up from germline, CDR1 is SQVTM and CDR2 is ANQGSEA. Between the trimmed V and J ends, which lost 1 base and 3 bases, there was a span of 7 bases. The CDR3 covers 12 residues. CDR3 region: CSVEGLGYEQYF. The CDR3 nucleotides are TGCAGCGTTGAAGGGCTGGGCTACGAGCAGTACTTC.

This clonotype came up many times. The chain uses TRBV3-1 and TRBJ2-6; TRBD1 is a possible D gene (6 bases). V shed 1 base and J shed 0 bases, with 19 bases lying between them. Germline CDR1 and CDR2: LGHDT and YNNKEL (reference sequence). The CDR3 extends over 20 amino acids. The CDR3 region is CASSQGSLWGTYSGANVLTF. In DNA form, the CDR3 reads TGTGCCAGCAGCCAAGGAAGTCTGTGGGGGACATACTCTGGGGCCAACGTCCTGACTTTC.